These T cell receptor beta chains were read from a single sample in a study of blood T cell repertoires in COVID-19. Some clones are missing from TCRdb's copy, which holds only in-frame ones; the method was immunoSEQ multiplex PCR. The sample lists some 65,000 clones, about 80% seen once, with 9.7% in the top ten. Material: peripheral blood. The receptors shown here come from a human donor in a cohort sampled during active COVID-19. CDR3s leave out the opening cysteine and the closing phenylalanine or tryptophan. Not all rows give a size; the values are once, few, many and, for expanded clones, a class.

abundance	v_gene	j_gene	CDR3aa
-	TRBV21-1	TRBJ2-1	ASSGRGRGPYNEQF
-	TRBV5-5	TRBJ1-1	ASSLAGTADTEAF
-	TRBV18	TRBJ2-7	ASSATSATYEQY
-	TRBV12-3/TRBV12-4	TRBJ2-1	ASSLINEQF
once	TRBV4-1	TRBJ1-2	ASSFTSGTGVGYT
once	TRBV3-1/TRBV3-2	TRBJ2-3	ASSQMVQSDTQY
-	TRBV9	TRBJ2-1	ASSPLAEHSYNEQF
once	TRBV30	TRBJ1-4	AWSSEEKLF
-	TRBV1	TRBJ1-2	TSSQGRSDGYT
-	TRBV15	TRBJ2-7	ATSGHLTGSYEQY
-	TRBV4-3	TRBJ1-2	ASSLIGSNYGYT
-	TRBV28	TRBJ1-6	ASSFGPAPLH
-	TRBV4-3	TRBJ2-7	ASSQDGRGTYEQY
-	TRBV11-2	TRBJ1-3	ASSLDGTGNTIY
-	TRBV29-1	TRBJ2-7	SFRTSGALGEQY
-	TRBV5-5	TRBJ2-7	ASTPRTSGPYEQY
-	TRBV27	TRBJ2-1	ASSHRGTSGIISYNEQF
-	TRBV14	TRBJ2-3	ASAVSTDTQY
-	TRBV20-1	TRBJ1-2	SATDSNYGYT
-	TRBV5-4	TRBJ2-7	ASSWGAGRGYEQY
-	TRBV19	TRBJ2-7	ASSIRGTYEQY